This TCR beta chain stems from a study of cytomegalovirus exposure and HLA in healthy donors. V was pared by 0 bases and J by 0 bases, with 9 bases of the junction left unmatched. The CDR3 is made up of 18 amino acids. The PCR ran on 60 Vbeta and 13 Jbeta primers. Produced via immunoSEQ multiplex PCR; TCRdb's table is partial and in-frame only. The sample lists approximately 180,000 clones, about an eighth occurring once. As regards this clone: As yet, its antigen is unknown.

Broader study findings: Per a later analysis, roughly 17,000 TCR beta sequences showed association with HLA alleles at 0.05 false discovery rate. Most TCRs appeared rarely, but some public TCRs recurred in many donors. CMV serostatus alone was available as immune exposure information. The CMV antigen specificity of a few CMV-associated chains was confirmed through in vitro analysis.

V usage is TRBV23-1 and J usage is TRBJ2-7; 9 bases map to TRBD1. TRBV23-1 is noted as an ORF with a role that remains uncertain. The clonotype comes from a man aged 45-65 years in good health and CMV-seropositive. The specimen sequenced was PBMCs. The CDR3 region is CASSQSGGRGQGSYEQYV. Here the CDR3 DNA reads TGCGCCAGCAGTCAATCGGGGGGGAGGGGACAGGGCTCCTACGAGCAGTACGTC.